This T cell receptor (beta chain) was captured by sequencing in a study of cytomegalovirus exposure and HLA in healthy donors. Whole-study results and caveats: HLA alleles were associated with 16,000 or so TCR beta sequences in a later analysis at 0.05 false discovery rate. In an earlier analysis, productive rearrangement rates for most beta V segments clustered near 87% or 30%. Across donors, sequencing depth was assumed by presence/absence analyses to be roughly uniform. Most subjects' HLA-A and HLA-B alleles were reportedly predicted from TCR beta sequences.

Worth noting for this clone: Antigen specificity is unknown.

The PCR was carried out with 60 Vbeta primers and 13 Jbeta primers. Clones were sequenced by immunoSEQ multiplex PCR, and TCRdb holds only the in-frame ones, with some missing. The sample yields 90,000 to 130,000 clones, around 78% seen once. The CDR3 loop spans 13 amino acids. Trimming removed 0 bases at V and 6 bases at J, with 6 bases between. Germline CDR1 reads LGHNA; CDR2 reads YNFKEQ. The sequence came from a woman under 40 in good health and CMV-seronegative. V usage is TRBV4-2 and J usage is TRBJ1-5, with D uncertain. The sequenced material came from PBMCs. The DNA of the CDR3 is TGTGCCAGCAGCCAAGACTACAGTCAGCCCCAGCATTTT. Translated, it gives CASSQDYSQPQHF.